These 29 T cell receptor beta chains originate from one sample sequenced in a study of blood T cell repertoires in COVID-19. The assay was immunoSEQ multiplex PCR, and TCRdb's table has in-frame clones only and misses some. The sample lists 400,000 to 450,000 clones; 88% were seen once. What was sequenced was peripheral blood. These receptors were taken from a woman aged 45-59 years with COVID-19, enrolled during active disease.

The rearrangement uses TRBV29-1 and TRBJ2-3, with D tentatively TRBD2 (6 bases). CDR1 and CDR2 (germline): SQVTM, ANQGSEA. Trimming took off 7 bases at V and 0 bases at J, with 14 bases between the two ends. The CDR3 runs to 14 residues. CDR3 protein: CSACGAGSTDTQYF. The CDR3 DNA sequence: TGCAGCGCCTGTGGTGCGGGGAGCACAGATACGCAGTATTTT.

This sequence joins TRBV18 and TRBJ1-6; D remains ambiguous. The CDR3 covers 15 residues. V lost 3 bases to trimming and J lost 3 bases, with 9 bases between them. Germline values: CDR1 KGHSH, CDR2 LQKENI. The CDR3 spells CASSPDGNYNSPLHF. CDR3 coding DNA: TGTGCCAGCTCACCGGACGGGAACTATAATTCACCCCTCCACTTT.

This clone was seen just once. The CDR3 region has the DNA TGTGCCAGCAGTGAGCAATTGGGGGGATCACCCCTCCACTTT. Translated: CASSEQLGGSPLHF. The chain uses TRBV2 and TRBJ1-6, with TRBD1 as a possible D gene (5 bases). Germline assignment: CDR1 SNHLY and CDR2 FYNNEI. Trimming removed 3 bases at V and 10 bases at J, with 13 bases between. The CDR3 extends over 14 amino acids.

The chain carries TRBV3-1 (or the pseudogene TRBV3-2) and TRBJ1-3, with TRBD1 matching 8 bases. J lost 4 bases, V lost 1 base, and 3 bases had no gene match. Germline V lookup: CDR1 LGHDT, CDR2 YNNKEL (reference sequence). The CDR3 has 15 residues. The chain's CDR3 is CASSQVTGGGNTIYF. The CDR3 nucleotides are TGTGCCAGCAGCCAAGTTACAGGGGGAGGAAACACCATATATTTT.

The table lists this clone with a count of one. The rearrangement uses TRBV6-5 and TRBJ2-7, with a weak D call TRBD1 (6 bases). The germline V gene encodes CDR1 MNHEY and CDR2 SVGAGI. The CDR3 totals 14 residues. The ends were cut back, 7 bases at V and 3 bases at J, with 16 bases in the middle. CDR3 in DNA: TGTGCCAGCACCCCTGGGACATCTGACTACGAGCAGTACTTC. Translated: CASTPGTSDYEQYF.

CDR3 region: CASSYHSNQPQHF. The CDR3 nucleotides read TGTGCCAGCAGTTACCATAGCAATCAGCCCCAGCATTTT. The chain links TRBV6-5 to TRBJ1-5, with unresolved D. V was cut by 2 bases and J by 0 bases, with 2 bases left in between. In germline, CDR1 is MNHEY, CDR2 SVGAGI. The CDR3 is 13 residues long.

In its sample, this clone was seen once. The chain combines TRBV10-2 with TRBJ1-1, with 7 bases lining up with TRBD1. This CDR3 is 14 amino acids long. The germline V gene has CDR1 WSHSY and CDR2 SAAADI. The V and J ends lost 6 bases and 0 bases, in that order; junction bases with no gene match: 4. The CDR3: CASRMGQLNTEAFF. CDR3 bases: TGCGCCAGCAGGATGGGACAGCTGAACACTGAAGCTTTCTTT.

The CDR3 nucleotides are TGTGCCAGCAGCCGAAAGAGTGAAGCTTTCTTT. Residues: CASSRKSEAFF. This chain connects TRBV7-9 to TRBJ1-1; D remains ambiguous. This CDR3 has 11 residues. Germline V gives CDR1 SEHNR, CDR2 FQNEAQ (reference sequence). V was clipped by 5 bases and J by 7 bases, with 8 bases between them.

V and J are TRBV28 and TRBJ1-3; D is undetermined. Germline V CDR1 and CDR2: MDHEN, SYDVKM. The CDR3 has 16 residues. Trimming pared 1 base from V and 5 bases from J, leaving 15 bases between. CDR3 protein: CASSLSRYLSRNTIYF. Here the CDR3 DNA reads TGTGCCAGCAGTTTATCCAGATACCTCTCGAGAAACACCATATATTTT.

The chain combines TRBV28 with TRBJ1-5, with a weak D call TRBD1 (5 bases). This CDR3 contains 16 residues. In germline, CDR1 is MDHEN, CDR2 SYDVKM. Trimming pared 6 bases from V and 2 bases from J, leaving 17 bases between. Written as DNA, the CDR3 is TGTGCCAGCAGACGCTCGGGGGTGGGTGGCAATCAGCCCCAGCATTTT. Protein product: CASRRSGVGGNQPQHF. The complete variable domain, with remaining parts taken from reference TRBV28 and TRBJ1-5, reads DVKVTQSSRYLVKRTGEKVFLECVQDMDHENMFWYRQDPGLGLRLIYFSYDVKMKEKGDIPEGYSVSREKKERFSLILESASTNQTSMYLCASRRSGVGGNQPQHFGDGTRLSIL.

The rearrangement joins TRBV7-9 to TRBJ1-5; D is perhaps TRBD1 (5 bases). V was pared by 3 bases and J by 6 bases, with 9 bases between. The germline V gene has CDR1 SEHNR and CDR2 FQNEAQ (reference sequence). This CDR3 region has 13 residues. The CDR3 region is CASSLGGSQPQHF. The DNA for the CDR3 is TGTGCCAGCAGCTTGGGGGGATCTCAGCCCCAGCATTTT.

The chain carries TRBV19 and TRBJ1-6; D not certain. The CDR3 has 14 amino acids. Germline V CDR1 and CDR2: LNHDA, SQIVND (reference sequence). V was cut by 6 bases and J by 7 bases, with 13 bases left in between. The CDR3 sequence is CASRRAIPNSPLHF. The CDR3 bases are TGTGCCAGTAGGAGAGCCATACCGAATTCACCCCTCCACTTT.

This rearrangement joins TRBV7-3 to TRBJ1-5, with 7 bases aligning to TRBD1. Trimming cost V 5 bases and J 4 bases; bases outside gene matches: 11. Germline V CDR1 and CDR2: SGHTA, FQGTGA. This CDR3 is 16 amino acids long. CDR3 bases: TGTGCCAGCAGCGGACAGGACCGATCTATAAATCAGCCCCAGCATTTT. It codes for CASSGQDRSINQPQHF.

The chain employs TRBV11-2 and TRBJ1-1; 8 nucleotides align to TRBD1. CDR3 size: 15 residues. Looked up from germline, CDR1 is SGHAT and CDR2 is FQNNGV. After removal of 1 base from V and 4 bases from J, the junction contained 5 bases not matched to a gene. The CDR3 region is CASSLVTGGATEAFF. CDR3 DNA sequence: TGTGCCAGCAGCTTAGTCACAGGGGGAGCCACTGAAGCTTTCTTT.

The rearrangement joins TRBV11-3 to TRBJ2-5; possible D gene TRBD2, 6 bases. V shed 0 bases and J shed 6 bases, with 11 bases lying between them. In germline, CDR1 is SGHNT, CDR2 YENEEA. The length of the CDR3 is 14 residues. This chain's CDR3 is CASSLDPGRKTQYF. The CDR3 nucleotides read TGTGCCAGCAGCTTAGATCCGGGGAGGAAGACCCAGTACTTC. The whole variable domain, filled in from reference TRBV11-3 and TRBJ2-5, reads EAGVVQSPRYKIIEKKQPVAFWCNPISGHNTLYWYLQNLGQGPELLIRYENEEAVDDSQLPKDRFSAERLKGVDSTLKIQPAELGDSAVYLCASSLDPGRKTQYFGPGTRLLVL.

The chain combines TRBV6-5 with TRBJ1-6; 10 nucleotides line up with TRBD1. In germline, CDR1 is MNHEY, CDR2 SVGAGI. This CDR3 is 15 amino acids long. The trim removed 5 bases at V and 9 bases at J, leaving 7 bases unmatched. CDR3 nucleotides: TGTGCCAGCAGTCCCAGGACAGGGGGAACTTCACCCCTCCACTTT. Translation: CASSPRTGGTSPLHF.

V and J are TRBV7-6 and TRBJ1-3, with 8 bases identical to TRBD1. Germline CDR1 SGHVS, CDR2 FNYEAQ. There are 18 residues in the CDR3. Losses at the gene ends were 5 bases for V and 0 bases for J; bases not matched to a gene: 12. The DNA of the CDR3 is TGTGCCAGCAGCCCGGTTTACAGGGGGACAGCCTCTGGAAACACCATATATTTT. Its protein product is CASSPVYRGTASGNTIYF. The whole variable domain, remainder taken from reference TRBV7-6 and TRBJ1-3, is GAGVSQSPRYKVTKRGQDVALRCDPISGHVSLYWYRQALGQGPEFLTYFNYEAQQDKSGLPNDRFSAERPEGSISTLTIQRTEQRDSAMYRCASSPVYRGTASGNTIYFGEGSWLTVV.

There are a few counts of this clone. The chain has TRBV29-1 and TRBJ2-7; TRBD2 might be the D (5 bases). The germline gives CDR1 SQVTM, CDR2 ANQGSEA. The CDR3 covers 11 residues. Trimming took 1 base from V and 9 from J, leaving 10 bases between them. The CDR3 nucleotides read TGCAGCGTTGAAGCGGGGAAGGGGCAGTACTTC. Its translation is CSVEAGKGQYF.

V is TRBV29-1 and J is TRBJ1-4; perhaps TRBD1 as D (6 bases). CDR1 SQVTM and CDR2 ANQGSEA come from the germline V gene. Between the trimmed V and J ends, which lost 5 bases and 4 bases, there was a span of 11 bases. This CDR3 comprises 13 residues. CDR3: CSVLQGLNEKLFF. The CDR3 DNA reads as TGCAGCGTTCTACAGGGCCTTAATGAAAAACTGTTTTTT.

V is TRBV9 and J is TRBJ1-4; perhaps TRBD1 as D (6 bases). Germline values: CDR1 SGDLS, CDR2 YYNGEE. This CDR3 comprises 15 residues. Trimming took off 4 bases at V and 0 bases at J, with 10 bases between the two ends. The CDR3 sequence is CASSQQGTTNEKLFF. The CDR3 DNA sequence: TGTGCCAGCAGCCAACAGGGAACAACTAATGAAAAACTGTTTTTT.

The CDR3 sequence: CASSGDRGNEQYF. DNA for the CDR3: TGTGCCAGCAGCGGGGACAGGGGGAACGAGCAGTACTTC. The chain couples TRBV13 to TRBJ2-7; 11 bases fit TRBD1. The CDR3 is made up of 13 amino acids. With V trimmed by 5 bases and J by 5 bases, 2 bases remained unmatched. Germline assignment: CDR1 PRHDT and CDR2 FYEKMQ (reference sequence).

This sequence joins TRBV27 and TRBJ2-1; 12 bases fit TRBD2. Trimming cost V 7 bases and J 0 bases; bases outside gene matches: 1. CDR1 and CDR2 from the germline V gene are MNHEY and SMNVEV (reference sequence). The CDR3 covers 15 residues. The chain's CDR3 is CASKLAGGSYNEQFF. In DNA form, the CDR3 reads TGTGCCAGCAAACTAGCGGGGGGCTCCTACAATGAGCAGTTCTTC.

The V gene is TRBV11-2, the J gene TRBJ2-5; 8 bases fit TRBD1. This CDR3 has 16 amino acids. V shed 0 bases, J shed 3 bases, and the junction held 6 bases outside the gene matches. Per the germline V gene, CDR1 is SGHAT and CDR2 is FQNNGV. The CDR3 loop reads CASSLDTGTGKETQYF. CDR3 DNA sequence: TGTGCCAGCAGCTTAGATACCGGGACAGGAAAAGAGACCCAGTACTTC. The variable domain in full, completed from reference TRBV11-2 and TRBJ2-5, reads EAGVAQSPRYKIIEKRQSVAFWCNPISGHATLYWYQQILGQGPKLLIQFQNNGVVDDSQLPKDRFSAERLKGVDSTLKIQPAKLEDSAVYLCASSLDTGTGKETQYFGPGTRLLVL.

The CDR3 loop reads CASSFRPGKGGGYTF. As DNA, the CDR3 is TGTGCCAGCAGCTTCCGACCGGGAAAAGGGGGTGGCTACACCTTC. The J gene is TRBJ1-2, the V gene TRBV27; D might be TRBD1 (6 bases). The germline V gene encodes CDR1 MNHEY and CDR2 SMNVEV (reference sequence). This CDR3 region has 15 residues. V dropped 6 bases and J dropped 7 bases, with 21 bases sitting between them.

The CDR3 sequence: CASSLDRGINEKLFF. For the CDR3, the DNA is TGCGCCAGCAGCTTGGACAGGGGAATCAATGAAAAACTGTTTTTT. This sequence joins TRBV5-1 and TRBJ1-4, with 7 positions matching TRBD1. CDR1 is SGHRS and CDR2 is YFSETQ in the germline V gene. The CDR3 covers 15 residues. Trimming cost V 0 bases and J 5 bases; bases outside gene matches: 4. Complete variable domain (other parts from reference TRBV5-1 and TRBJ1-4): KAGVTQTPRYLIKTRGQQVTLSCSPISGHRSVSWYQQTPGQGLQFLFEYFSETQRNKGNFPGRFSGRQFSNSRSEMNVSTLELGDSALYLCASSLDRGINEKLFFGSGTQLSVL.

The CDR3 here is CASSPPVRTDTQYF. In DNA form, the CDR3 reads TGTGCCAGCTCACCCCCCGTTCGCACAGATACGCAGTATTTT. The chain joins TRBV18 to TRBJ2-3, with no clear D. Trimming left V 3 bases short and J 1 base short, with 8 bases between. CDR1 and CDR2 from the germline V gene are KGHSH and LQKENI. This CDR3 comprises 14 residues. The whole variable domain, filled in from reference TRBV18 and TRBJ2-3, reads NAGVMQNPRHLVRRRGQEARLRCSPMKGHSHVYWYRQLPEEGLKFMVYLQKENIIDESGMPKERFSAEFPKEGPSILRIQQVVRGDSAAYFCASSPPVRTDTQYFGPGTRLTVL.

The J gene is TRBJ1-6, the V gene TRBV5-1, with 7 bases matching TRBD1. There are 18 residues in the CDR3. Unmatched junction bases numbered 6, after V lost 0 bases and J lost 0 bases. From germline, CDR1 is SGHRS and CDR2 YFSETQ. The DNA of the CDR3 is TGCGCCAGCAGCTTGGAGGGGGCCGGCAGCTCCTATAATTCACCCCTCCACTTT. This codes for CASSLEGAGSSYNSPLHF.

V usage is TRBV5-5 and J usage is TRBJ1-2; 8 positions match TRBD1. V dropped 4 bases and J dropped 5; count of bases not matched to a gene: 10. Per germline, CDR1 SGHKS and CDR2 YYEKEE (reference sequence). The CDR3 consists of 15 residues. The CDR3 is CASSPGTGQRYGYTF. The CDR3 DNA is TGTGCCAGCAGCCCCGGGACAGGCCAAAGGTATGGCTACACCTTC. Filled out from reference TRBV5-5 and TRBJ1-2, the complete variable domain reads DAGVTQSPTHLIKTRGQQVTLRCSPISGHKSVSWYQQVLGQGPQFIFQYYEKEERGRGNFPDRFSARQFPNYSSELNVNALLLGDSALYLCASSPGTGQRYGYTFGSGTRLTVV.

The CDR3 spells CASSDSGTGILDTQYF. The CDR3 DNA follows: TGTGCCAGCAGCGACTCCGGGACAGGTATTTTAGATACGCAGTATTTT. The V gene is TRBV5-6, the J gene TRBJ2-3, with 8 bases that match TRBD1. Germline lookup yields CDR1 SGHDT and CDR2 YYEEEE. The CDR3 extends over 16 amino acids. J lost 5 bases, V lost 4 bases, and 12 bases had no gene match.